The 6 T cell receptor beta chains below were found in one sample sequenced in a study of tumor-infiltrating lymphocytes in primary liver carcinoma. Both blood RNA, taken from unsorted whole blood, and germline DNA were extracted. Using a constant-region primer together with ProtoScript II reverse transcriptase, TCR beta cDNA was made from 450 to 600 ng of total RNA. Three nested multiplex PCR rounds, a slightly modified ARM-PCR method, built the TCR beta libraries. In the first two PCR rounds, TRBV1-TRBV30 forward primers were paired with a C-beta reverse primer, and each round lasted about 9 cycles. TCRdb processed the multiplex PCR reads anew with MiXCR; each CDR3 protein has one entry. The profile shows 310,000 or so distinct CDR3 sequences, 58% of them singletons. Sequencing was performed on peripheral blood. These receptor sequences come from a woman in her thirties with primary liver carcinoma and hepatitis B virus infection.

The chain uses TRBV4-3 and TRBJ2-7, with D possibly called TRBD1 or TRBD2 (6 bases each). The CDR3 runs to 18 residues. The ends were cut back, 0 bases at V and 5 bases at J, with 23 bases in the middle. Germline V gene data show CDR1 as LGHNA and CDR2 as YSLEER. CDR3 coding DNA: TGCGCCAGCAGCCAAGACTCGGGGGCCTCTCTAAAATCCCACGAGCAGTACTTC. As protein: CASSQDSGASLKSHEQYF.

The chain uses TRBV6-2 or TRBV6-3 and TRBJ1-5, with D unresolved. Germline values: CDR1 MNHEY, CDR2 SVGEGT. With 7 bases removed from V and 4 bases from J, the gap between germline ends came to 17 bases. CDR3 length: 15 residues. The CDR3 nucleotides read TGTGCCAGCACTCCGCGGGGAAGGCTAAATCAGCCCCAGCATTTT. This codes for CASTPRGRLNQPQHF.

Notes on this clonotype: This may arise from a read error, as a much more abundant clone is one base away. The V call is TRBV6-2 or TRBV6-3, the J call TRBJ2-7; D possibly uses TRBD1 or TRBD2 (5 bases each). The CDR3 length is 14 residues. The germline V gene has CDR1 MNHEY and CDR2 SVGEGT. V gave up 6 bases and J gave up 10 bases, with 22 bases separating them. The CDR3 sequence is CASSPPWAGSDQYF. CDR3 DNA: TGTGCCAGCAGCCCCCCCTGGGCAGGGAGCGACCAGTACTTC.

The chain uses TRBV6-1 and TRBJ1-1, with D possibly TRBD1 on 6 matching bases. CDR3 length: 13 amino acids. Looked up from germline, CDR1 is MNHNS and CDR2 is SASEGT. V was shortened by 3 bases and J by 8 bases, with 13 bases between the two germline ends. CDR3: CASSELRDIEAFF. In DNA, the CDR3 is TGTGCCAGCAGTGAGTTGAGGGACATAGAAGCTTTCTTT.

The genes are TRBV10-3 and TRBJ2-3; D uncertain. CDR1 and CDR2 from the germline V gene are ENHRY and SYGVKD. The CDR3 extends over 14 amino acids. The ends were cut back, 4 bases at V and 0 bases at J, with 8 bases in the middle. The CDR3 region has the DNA TGTGCCATCAGTGCTGTCGGGAGCACAGATACGCAGTATTTT. It yields the protein CAISAVGSTDTQYF.

This chain joins TRBV29-1 and TRBJ1-1, with D unresolved. Germline CDR1 SQVTM, CDR2 ANQGSEA. V was shortened by 7 bases and J by 10 bases, with 25 bases between the two germline ends. This CDR3 comprises 14 residues. This chain's CDR3 is CSDHESREDGRAFF. In nucleotides, the CDR3 is TGCAGCGACCATGAATCGAGGGAGGATGGAAGAGCTTTCTTT.